One sample yielded the 14 T cell receptor beta chains listed below, sequenced in a study of human T cells and chemical hapten exposure. Time point here: patch test 2, 6 weeks after DPC sensitization. Indicated treatment: therapeutic diphenylcyclopropenone sensitization with weekly scalp DPC. Via MiXCR, TCRdb re-called the RACE reads, giving one row per CDR3 protein. The sample shows some 96,000 distinct CDR3 sequences, 9% to 9.5% of them seen only once. The sequencing used whole blood, collected in connection with sensitization to the hapten diphenylcyclopropenone (DPC). The receptors originated from a woman aged 40 to 49 with alopecia areata. Some clones in this sample may be carry-over from other donors' samples.

This clonotype was seen a handful of times. CDR3 residues: CASSLLGTETQYF. The CDR3 nucleotides read TGTGCCAGCAGTTTACTTGGGACAGAGACCCAGTACTTC. The chain has TRBV12-3 or TRBV12-4 and TRBJ2-5; the D gene could be TRBD1 or TRBD2 (5 bases each). With 2 bases removed from V and 4 bases from J, the gap between germline ends came to 8 bases. The length of the CDR3 is 13 residues.

This clonotype was counted many times. The rearrangement links TRBV29-1 to TRBJ1-4; D remains unclear. V was cut by 5 bases and J by 6 bases, with 7 bases left in between. CDR3 length equals 11 residues. Germline V CDR1 and CDR2: SQVTM, ANQGSEA. Here the CDR3 reads CSVLYYEKLFF. CDR3 DNA sequence: TGCAGCGTTCTTTACTATGAAAAACTGTTTTTT. Based on the CDR3 plus reference TRBV29-1 and TRBJ1-4, the full variable domain is SAVISQKPSRDICQRGTSLTIQCQVDSQVTMMFWYRQQPGQSLTLIATANQGSEATYESGFVIDKFPISRPNLTFSTLTVSNMSPEDSSIYLCSVLYYEKLFFGSGTQLSVL.

V and J are TRBV5-1 and TRBJ2-3, with TRBD1 identical over 8 bases. Trimming cost V 4 bases and J 1 base; bases outside gene matches: 8. The CDR3 is 16 amino acids. Germline values: CDR1 SGHRS, CDR2 YFSETQ. The CDR3, as DNA: TGCGCCAGCAGCCTCTCCATGGGACAGGGCACAGATACGCAGTATTTT. This translates into CASSLSMGQGTDTQYF.

This clonotype was observed many times. V is TRBV12-3 or TRBV12-4 and J is TRBJ1-2, with D perhaps TRBD1 (6 bases). This CDR3 region has 14 residues. V lost 1 base and J lost 4, with 10 bases in between. The CDR3 reads CASSLGQVIYGYTF. For the CDR3, the DNA is TGTGCCAGCAGTTTAGGACAGGTGATCTATGGCTACACCTTC.

The sample holds many counts of this clonotype. This chain uses TRBV20-1 with TRBJ2-7; 7 bases agree with TRBD1. CDR3 length: 14 residues. The V gene end was trimmed by 5 bases and the J gene end by 6 bases; junction bases not matched to a gene: 13. Germline CDR1 and CDR2: DFQATT and SNEGSKA (reference sequence). CDR3 nucleotides: TGCAGTGCTGACGCCATTCAGACAGGGACCGAGCAGTACTTC. Its protein product is CSADAIQTGTEQYF.

This clonotype was recorded at least ten times. The genes are TRBV24-1 and TRBJ2-7; 8 bases are shared with TRBD1. This CDR3 region has 16 residues. V was clipped by 3 bases and J by 2 bases; unmatched bases: 8. Looked up from germline, CDR1 is KGHDR and CDR2 is SFDVKD. The CDR3 coding sequence is TGTGCCACCAGTGATCTCCTGGACAGGGTCCCCTACGAGCAGTACTTC. Protein sequence: CATSDLLDRVPYEQYF.

This clonotype was seen a handful of times. The chain joins TRBV4-1 to TRBJ2-3; 7 nucleotides line up with TRBD2. This CDR3 has 17 residues. Germline V gene data show CDR1 as MGHRA and CDR2 as YSYEKL. The ends lost 0 bases at V and 6 bases at J; junction bases unmatched: 12. CDR3 protein: CASSQDIEAGVRDTQYF. The CDR3 nucleotides are TGCGCCAGCAGCCAAGATATCGAGGCGGGAGTAAGGGATACGCAGTATTTT.

This clonotype was observed a handful of times. J is TRBJ2-7 and V is TRBV4-3, with no clear D. Trimming took off 3 bases at V and 0 bases at J, with 9 bases between the two ends. Looked up from germline, CDR1 is LGHNA and CDR2 is YSLEER. The CDR3 contains 14 residues. CDR3 DNA sequence: TGCGCCAGCAGCCAGATTGACAACTCCTACGAGCAGTACTTC. This gives the protein CASSQIDNSYEQYF.

This clonotype showed up just a few times. V usage is TRBV18 and J usage is TRBJ1-6, with D possibly TRBD1 on 5 matching bases. Trimming cost V 2 bases and J 15 bases, with 17 bases left between them. This CDR3 is 14 amino acids long. Germline V CDR1 and CDR2: KGHSH, LQKENI. The CDR3 is CASSPSWGRTGLHF. In DNA, the CDR3 is TGTGCCAGCTCACCATCCTGGGGCCGGACGGGCCTCCACTTT.

The sample holds many counts of this clonotype. This chain links TRBV6-5 with TRBJ2-1, with D perhaps TRBD1 or TRBD2 (5 bases each). The germline V and J ends were trimmed by 6 bases and 8 bases, with 26 bases remaining between them. This CDR3 comprises 17 residues. Germline CDR1 and CDR2: MNHEY and SVGAGI. CDR3 amino acids: CASRAPGRRVGRDEQFF. The CDR3, as DNA: TGTGCCAGCAGAGCCCCAGGACGCCGAGTGGGACGCGATGAGCAGTTCTTC.

The table lists this clonotype with a few counts. In DNA, the CDR3 is TGCAGTGCTAGAGCGCTTGAAACGGACAGGGTCTCATACGGCTATGGCTACACCTTC. This codes for CSARALETDRVSYGYGYTF. The genes are TRBV20-1 and TRBJ1-2, with 8 nucleotides matching TRBD1. The CDR3 contains 19 residues. Germline values: CDR1 DFQATT, CDR2 SNEGSKA (reference sequence). Germline trimming cut 1 base from V and 4 bases from J; bases unmatched to any gene: 20.

There are many counts of this clonotype. This chain uses TRBV29-1 with TRBJ2-7; D possibly uses TRBD1 or TRBD2 (6 bases each). The CDR3 extends over 14 amino acids. The germline CDR1 and CDR2 sequences are SQVTM and ANQGSEA. The V gene lost 6 bases and the J gene lost 0 bases, with 15 bases spanning the gap. The CDR3 spells CSVWGAGSSYEQYF. The CDR3 nucleotides are TGCAGCGTCTGGGGGGCTGGGAGCTCCTACGAGCAGTACTTC.

This clonotype was counted between two and nine times. The CDR3 here is CSAPLSGQGNTEAFF. Written as DNA, the CDR3 is TGCAGTGCCCCCCTCTCGGGACAGGGAAACACTGAAGCTTTCTTT. The V gene is TRBV20-1, the J gene TRBJ1-1; 9 nucleotides line up with TRBD1. The length of the CDR3 is 15 residues. V lost 6 bases, J lost 2 bases, and 10 bases stayed unmatched. The germline CDR1 and CDR2 sequences are DFQATT and SNEGSKA (reference sequence).

This clonotype was recorded many times. J is TRBJ2-2 and V is TRBV5-1, with TRBD2 matching over 7 bases. The CDR3 covers 16 residues. V dropped 4 bases and J dropped 1; count of bases not matched to a gene: 7. Germline CDR1 SGHRS, CDR2 YFSETQ. CDR3 coding DNA: TGCGCCAGCAGCCCCTCGGGACTAATGAACACCGGGGAGCTGTTTTTT. Its translation: CASSPSGLMNTGELFF. Full variable domain (rest looked up from reference TRBV5-1 and TRBJ2-2): KAGVTQTPRYLIKTRGQQVTLSCSPISGHRSVSWYQQTPGQGLQFLFEYFSETQRNKGNFPGRFSGRQFSNSRSEMNVSTLELGDSALYLCASSPSGLMNTGELFFGEGSRLTVL.